These T cell receptor beta chains were read from a single sample in a study of cytomegalovirus exposure and HLA in healthy donors. Clones were sequenced by immunoSEQ multiplex PCR, and TCRdb holds only the in-frame ones, with some missing. The table lists some 130,000 clones, around 80% of them singletons. Sequencing was done on a sample of PBMCs. All receptors come from a man aged 35 to 55 in good health and CMV-seropositive. The CDR3 runs from the conserved cysteine through the conserved F or W. The D gene is left open where the match is weak.

V: TRBV27
J: TRBJ2-2
D: .
DNA: TGTGCCAGCAGTTTCAACAGGGCCGGGGAGCTGTTTTTT
CDR3: CASSFNRAGELFF

V: TRBV19
J: TRBJ2-7
D: TRBD2
DNA: TGTGCCAGCTCACAAGCGGGAGTAGCGGCCGGAAGCTCCTACGAGCAGTACTTC
CDR3: CASSQAGVAAGSSYEQYF

V: TRBV19
J: TRBJ2-7
D: .
DNA: TGTGCCAGTAGTGGTGGAACCGGTCAGCGTTACGAGCAGTACTTC
CDR3: CASSGGTGQRYEQYF

V: TRBV9
J: TRBJ2-7
D: .
DNA: TGTGCCAGCAGCGCCCCCCCTCCGCGCTACGAGCAGTACTTC
CDR3: CASSAPPPRYEQYF

V: TRBV11-2
J: TRBJ2-2
D: TRBD2
DNA: TGTGCCAGCAGCTATCAAAGCGGGAGGGCAAGGACCGGGGAGCTGTTTTTT
CDR3: CASSYQSGRARTGELFF

V: TRBV2
J: TRBJ2-2
D: TRBD2
DNA: TGTGCCAGCAGCTACACTAGCGATACCGGGGAGCTGTTTTTT
CDR3: CASSYTSDTGELFF

V: TRBV5-1
J: TRBJ1-1
D: .
DNA: TGCGCCAGCAGCTTAGCAGGGTTTGAGAATGAAGCTTTCTTT
CDR3: CASSLAGFENEAFF

V: TRBV5-6
J: TRBJ2-7
D: TRBD1
DNA: TGTGCCAGCAGCTCGGGACAGGGGGCGAGGTTGTACGAGCAGTACTTC
CDR3: CASSSGQGARLYEQYF

V: TRBV6-5
J: TRBJ2-5
D: .
DNA: TGTGCCAGCAGCCAACTAGAGACCCAGTACTTC
CDR3: CASSQLETQYF

V: TRBV30
J: TRBJ2-7
D: TRBD2
DNA: TGTGCCTGGAGGGTTAGCGGGAGTGGGTACGAGCAGTACTTC
CDR3: CAWRVSGSGYEQYF

V: TRBV28
J: TRBJ1-5
D: .
DNA: TGTGCCAGCAGTCTCCTCCGCAATCAGCCCCAGCATTTT
CDR3: CASSLLRNQPQHF

V: TRBV6-1
J: TRBJ1-5
D: .
DNA: TGTGCCAGCAGTGCCCGGAGAGGGGGTCTAAGCAATCAGCCCCAGCATTTT
CDR3: CASSARRGGLSNQPQHF

V: TRBV21-1
J: TRBJ2-7
D: .
DNA: TGTGCCAGCAGCAAAGTGGCACAGGACCACGAGCAGTACTTC
CDR3: CASSKVAQDHEQYF

V: TRBV18
J: TRBJ2-7
D: .
DNA: TGTGCTAGCTCACGAGCTAGTAGCTACGAGCAGTACTTC
CDR3: CASSRASSYEQYF